These 9 T cell receptor beta chains came from one sample sequenced in a study of cytomegalovirus exposure and HLA in healthy donors. A multiplex PCR was run with 60 Vbeta primers and 13 Jbeta primers. This table comes from immunoSEQ multiplex PCR, and its TCRdb copy is limited to in-frame clones, with some not included. The sample carries 55,000 to 70,000 clones, roughly 71% recorded once. Input material: PBMCs. The receptors come from a woman aged 60-70 years in good health and CMV-seropositive.

The rearrangement joins TRBV6-5 to TRBJ2-5, with 9 bases lining up with TRBD1. The CDR3 spans 14 residues. Germline CDR1 and CDR2: MNHEY and SVGAGI. Trimming removed 6 bases from V and 4 bases from J; junction bases left unmatched: 6. Here the CDR3 DNA reads TGTGCCAGCAGAGTAAACAGGGGGCGAGAGACCCAGTACTTC. As protein: CASRVNRGRETQYF.

The chain is built from TRBV19 and TRBJ2-7; possibly TRBD2 for D (6 bases). The germline CDR1 and CDR2 sequences are LNHDA and SQIVND (reference sequence). The V and J ends lost 6 bases and 7 bases respectively, with 16 bases between them. This CDR3 is 13 amino acids long. The CDR3 reads CASSQGGVGEQYF. The CDR3 DNA follows: TGTGCCAGTAGCCAAGGAGGGGTAGGGGAGCAGTACTTC.

V gene TRBV2 combines with J gene TRBJ1-1; D may be TRBD1 (5 bases). V lost 6 bases and J 1 base, leaving 18 bases between the germline ends. The CDR3 totals 16 residues. Germline loops: CDR1 SNHLY, CDR2 FYNNEI. The DNA of the CDR3 is TGTGCCAGCAGCGTATTGGACATTAGGGGGAACACTGAAGCTTTCTTT. Translating it yields CASSVLDIRGNTEAFF.

The chain employs TRBV5-1 and TRBJ1-3, with D maybe TRBD1 (6 bases). Germline values: CDR1 SGHRS, CDR2 YFSETQ. CDR3 size: 13 residues. V was pared by 4 bases and J by 4 bases, with 9 bases between. The CDR3 here is CASSMGHGNTIYF. The CDR3 DNA reads as TGCGCCAGCAGCATGGGACACGGAAACACCATATATTTT.

This rearrangement joins TRBV6-5 to TRBJ1-5; the match to TRBD1 covers 7 bases. V lost 8 bases and J lost 15; bases outside the gene matches: 19. Germline V CDR1 and CDR2: MNHEY, SVGAGI. The CDR3 consists of 14 residues. CDR3 nucleotides: TGTGCCAGCTCCTCCACTGGGGGGACAGCTGTTCGGCATTTT. Translating gives CASSSTGGTAVRHF.

This clone showed up just a few times. J is TRBJ1-5 and V is TRBV2; 8 nucleotides line up with TRBD1. The CDR3 has 15 residues. V lost 6 bases to trimming and J lost 1 base; unmatched junction nucleotides: 5. From germline, CDR1 is SNHLY and CDR2 FYNNEI. CDR3 sequence reads: CASSEQGVSNQPQHF. DNA for the CDR3: TGTGCCAGCAGCGAACAGGGGGTCAGCAATCAGCCCCAGCATTTT.

The chain uses TRBV5-6 and TRBJ1-1; 7 bases agree with TRBD1. V shed 2 bases, J shed 3 bases, and the junction held 4 bases outside the gene matches. The CDR3 is 14 amino acids. Germline values: CDR1 SGHDT, CDR2 YYEEEE. This CDR3 reads CASSFGTGDTEAFF. The CDR3 DNA reads as TGTGCCAGCAGCTTTGGAACAGGGGACACTGAAGCTTTCTTT.

This clone turned up a few times. The rearrangement uses TRBV27 and TRBJ1-5; possible D gene TRBD1, 6 bases. V was shortened by 3 bases and J by 6 bases, with 9 bases between the two germline ends. This CDR3 region has 13 residues. Germline V gene sequence: CDR1 MNHEY, CDR2 SMNVEV (reference sequence). The CDR3, as DNA: TGTGCCAGCAGTTTGGACAGAATTCAGCCCCAGCATTTT. It specifies CASSLDRIQPQHF.

This sequence joins TRBV5-1 and TRBJ1-2; tentatively, D is TRBD1 (5 bases). The CDR3 is 15 amino acids. Between the trimmed V and J ends, which lost 2 bases and 2 bases, there was a span of 13 bases. Germline CDR1 SGHRS, CDR2 YFSETQ. DNA of the CDR3: TGCGCCAGCAGCTTAGACAGTCTGAACAACTATGGCTACACCTTC. As protein: CASSLDSLNNYGYTF.